The 8 T cell receptor beta chains reported below all come from one sample, sequenced in a study of blood T cell repertoires in COVID-19 (dated by TCRdb to the early 2020s). Preparation of the library involved the immunoSEQ multiplex PCR assay. Held by TCRdb, this immuneACCESS table contains in-frame sequences only and omits some clones. Under half of the omission traces to an unresolved V gene where checked; the cause of the rest is unknown. The sample table records under 300,000 clones; about 90% of these occur just once. Of the sample, approximately 1.8% falls within the top ten clones. Source material: PBMCs or T cells enriched from blood (not recorded which). The receptors originated from a woman aged 55-69 years who had recovered from COVID-19.

The chain has TRBV5-6 and TRBJ2-3; 11 bases map to TRBD2. This CDR3 is 16 amino acids long. CDR1 SGHDT and CDR2 YYEEEE come from the germline V gene. V lost 4 bases to trimming and J lost 4 bases; unmatched junction nucleotides: 8. CDR3 in DNA: TGTGCCAGCAGCCTTAGCGGGAGGGCCGGGGCAGATACGCAGTATTTT. It specifies CASSLSGRAGADTQYF. The variable domain in full, completed from reference TRBV5-6 and TRBJ2-3, reads DAGVTQSPTHLIKTRGQQVTLRCSPKSGHDTVSWYQQALGQGPQFIFQYYEEEERQRGNFPDRFSGHQFPNYSSELNVNALLLGDSALYLCASSLSGRAGADTQYFGPGTRLTVL.

J is TRBJ1-2 and V is TRBV2, with D uncertain. Germline CDR1 is SNHLY and CDR2 is FYNNEI. Trimming left V 5 bases short and J 8 bases short, with 9 bases between. This CDR3 is 11 amino acids long. DNA for the CDR3: TGTGCCAGCAGTTTTGAGAGGGGCTACACCTTC. Encoded protein: CASSFERGYTF.

The genes are TRBV12-3 or TRBV12-4 and TRBJ1-2; D is undetermined. Trimming removed 3 bases at V and 4 bases at J, with 9 bases between. The CDR3 length is 13 residues. CDR3 in DNA: TGTGCCAGCAGTTTTTATACAGTCTATGGCTACACCTTC. Translating it yields CASSFYTVYGYTF.

This chain links TRBV5-4 with TRBJ1-2; D is ambiguous. The germline V gene encodes CDR1 SGHNT and CDR2 YYREEE (reference sequence). Trimming shortened V by 4 bases and J by 5 bases, and 9 bases separated the two germline ends. The CDR3 is 12 amino acids. CDR3 amino acids: CASSLRGYGYTF. CDR3 coding DNA: TGTGCCAGCAGCCTCAGAGGATATGGCTACACCTTC.

The rearrangement joins TRBV24-1 to TRBJ1-1; the D gene is possibly TRBD1 (6 bases). The CDR3 runs to 14 residues. V lost 7 bases, J lost 3 bases, and 14 bases lay in between. The germline V gene has CDR1 KGHDR and CDR2 SFDVKD. The CDR3 region is CATSDRFSDTEAFF. CDR3 nucleotides: TGTGCCACCAGCGACAGGTTCTCCGACACTGAAGCTTTCTTT.

The V gene is TRBV20-1, the J gene TRBJ2-7, with TRBD1 as a possible D gene (7 bases). Trimming cost V 3 bases and J 7 bases, with 19 bases left between them. Germline V gene lookup returns CDR1 DFQATT and CDR2 SNEGSKA (reference sequence). This CDR3 has 14 residues. The CDR3 DNA is TGCAGTGCTAGTAGCGGACAGGACCCTTGGGAGCAGTACTTC. Translation: CSASSGQDPWEQYF.

This sequence joins TRBV19 and TRBJ1-6; D is perhaps TRBD1 (6 bases). Trimming took off 3 bases at V and 10 bases at J, with 16 bases between the two ends. This CDR3 spans 15 amino acids. Per the germline V gene, CDR1 is LNHDA and CDR2 is SQIVND (reference sequence). The CDR3 DNA reads as TGTGCCAGTAGTATTTCCGGGCAGGGGATATCACCCCTCCACTTT. Its protein product is CASSISGQGISPLHF.

A single count supports this clone. The genes are TRBV5-1 and TRBJ1-1; 7 bases fit TRBD1. Germline V gives CDR1 SGHRS, CDR2 YFSETQ. The junction had 10 bases not matched to a gene; V was cut back by 4 bases and J by 4 bases. The CDR3 totals 15 residues. CDR3 bases: TGCGCCAGCAGCGCCAGGGGGACCTTGGGCACTGAAGCTTTCTTT. Protein product: CASSARGTLGTEAFF.